Listed below are T cell receptor beta chains from one sample, sequenced in a study of blood T cell repertoires in COVID-19. Method: immunoSEQ multiplex PCR; TCRdb's copy keeps in-frame clones and lacks some. Here the sample spans under 200,000 clones, around 81% being singletons. The sample consisted of peripheral blood. All receptors come from a man in his 70s with active or convalescent COVID-19. The CDR3 runs from the conserved cysteine through the conserved F or W. The D gene is left open where the match is weak. Expanded clones get a size class; other rows say once, few or many, or leave the size out.

d_call: TRBD1
v_call: TRBV29-1
j_call: TRBJ2-3
clone_size: .
cdr3_length: 14
cdr3_aa: CSVRTGGLTDTQYF
cdr3_nt: TGCAGCGTCAGGACAGGGGGACTCACAGATACGCAGTATTTT

d_call: .
v_call: TRBV4-3
j_call: TRBJ1-5
clone_size: .
cdr3_length: 15
cdr3_aa: CASSQGRGSNQPQHF
cdr3_nt: TGCGCCAGCAGCCAGGGAAGAGGGAGCAATCAGCCCCAGCATTTT

d_call: .
v_call: TRBV7-9
j_call: TRBJ2-2
clone_size: .
cdr3_length: 15
cdr3_aa: CASSLGRANTGELFF
cdr3_nt: TGTGCCAGCAGCTTGGGCCGAGCGAACACCGGGGAGCTGTTTTTT

d_call: .
v_call: TRBV7-2
j_call: TRBJ2-7
clone_size: .
cdr3_length: 15
cdr3_aa: CASSLDIRDFTEQYF
cdr3_nt: TGTGCCAGCAGCTTAGATATCCGGGACTTCACCGAGCAGTACTTC

d_call: .
v_call: TRBV6-5
j_call: TRBJ1-2
clone_size: .
cdr3_length: 13
cdr3_aa: CASRVLGPYGYTF
cdr3_nt: TGTGCCAGCAGGGTCCTGGGCCCTTATGGCTACACCTTC

d_call: .
v_call: TRBV2
j_call: TRBJ1-6
clone_size: .
cdr3_length: 17
cdr3_aa: CASRDFLKTGNNSPLHF
cdr3_nt: TGTGCCAGCAGGGATTTTCTCAAGACAGGAAATAATTCACCCCTCCACTTT

d_call: .
v_call: TRBV4-3
j_call: TRBJ1-2
clone_size: .
cdr3_length: 14
cdr3_aa: CASSQDRQDYGYTF
cdr3_nt: TGCGCCAGCAGCCAAGACCGGCAGGACTATGGCTACACCTTC

d_call: TRBD2
v_call: TRBV14
j_call: TRBJ2-7
clone_size: .
cdr3_length: 15
cdr3_aa: CASSQNSGGSYEQYF
cdr3_nt: TGTGCCAGCAGCCAAAATAGCGGGGGTTCCTACGAGCAGTACTTC

d_call: TRBD1
v_call: TRBV15
j_call: TRBJ2-7
clone_size: .
cdr3_length: 14
cdr3_aa: CATSATGQFDEQYF
cdr3_nt: TGTGCCACCAGCGCTACGGGACAGTTCGACGAGCAGTACTTC

d_call: .
v_call: TRBV4-1
j_call: TRBJ2-5
clone_size: .
cdr3_length: 14
cdr3_aa: CASSRGTVEETQYF
cdr3_nt: TGCGCCAGCAGCCGCGGGACAGTAGAAGAGACCCAGTACTTC

d_call: .
v_call: TRBV27
j_call: TRBJ2-7
clone_size: few
cdr3_length: 12
cdr3_aa: CASSWGRGEQYF
cdr3_nt: TGTGCCAGCAGCTGGGGGCGTGGAGAGCAGTACTTC

d_call: .
v_call: TRBV5-1
j_call: TRBJ1-4
clone_size: few
cdr3_length: 14
cdr3_aa: CASSSRGGGEKLFF
cdr3_nt: TGCGCCAGCAGCTCACGCGGGGGTGGTGAAAAACTGTTTTTT

d_call: .
v_call: TRBV5-1
j_call: TRBJ2-7
clone_size: .
cdr3_length: 13
cdr3_aa: CASSREGDGEQYF
cdr3_nt: TGCGCCAGCAGCCGAGAGGGAGACGGCGAGCAGTACTTC

d_call: .
v_call: TRBV7-2
j_call: TRBJ2-2
clone_size: .
cdr3_length: 15
cdr3_aa: CASSLGRSGTGELFF
cdr3_nt: TGTGCCAGCAGCTTAGGTCGATCGGGCACCGGGGAGCTGTTTTTT

d_call: .
v_call: TRBV3-1/TRBV3-2
j_call: TRBJ1-2
clone_size: .
cdr3_length: 12
cdr3_aa: CASSREEYGYTF
cdr3_nt: TGTGCCAGCAGCCGGGAGGAATATGGCTACACCTTC

d_call: .
v_call: TRBV6-6
j_call: TRBJ2-1
clone_size: .
cdr3_length: 15
cdr3_aa: CASSIRGTVYNEQFF
cdr3_nt: TGTGCCAGCAGTATTCGGGGGACAGTTTACAATGAGCAGTTCTTC

d_call: TRBD2
v_call: TRBV13
j_call: TRBJ2-1
clone_size: .
cdr3_length: 15
cdr3_aa: CASSPGTSGKNEQFF
cdr3_nt: TGTGCCAGCAGCCCCGGGACTAGCGGGAAGAATGAGCAGTTCTTC